Listed below are T cell receptor beta chains from one sample, sequenced in a study of shared clonotypes between healthy human individuals. The assay was immunoSEQ multiplex PCR, and TCRdb's table has in-frame clones only and misses some. Here the sample spans 1,500,000 or so clones, 98% being singletons. The source material was naive CD4+ T cells sorted from blood. The receptors here all came from a man between 25 and 39 years old in good health. The CDR3 runs from the conserved cysteine through the conserved F or W. Fields, in order: V gene, J gene, D gene, clone size, CDR3 DNA, CDR3 protein. D genes are given only for firm matches. Size tells how often a clone was seen (once, few, many) or the class of an expanded clone, and some rows leave it out.

TRBV5-1	TRBJ1-2	.	.	TGCGCCAGCAGCTTGGCAGGGACCCCCTATGGCTACACCTTC	CASSLAGTPYGYTF
TRBV28	TRBJ2-7	TRBD2	.	TGTGCCAGCAGTCAGACTAGCGGGAGGTACGAGCAGTACTTC	CASSQTSGRYEQYF
TRBV29-1	TRBJ2-7	.	.	TGCAGCGTCGCTGGAGTAAGGGCAGGGAGCTCCTACGAGCAGTACTTC	CSVAGVRAGSSYEQYF
TRBV20-1	TRBJ2-2	.	.	TGCAGTGCCAGGGGCACCGGGGAGCTGTTTTTT	CSARGTGELFF
TRBV29-1	TRBJ1-2	TRBD1	.	TGCAGCGTCGGGCTAACAGGGGATGGCTACACCTTC	CSVGLTGDGYTF
TRBV4-1	TRBJ2-5	.	once	TGCGCCAGCAGCCTATCCCTACGGGAGACCCAGTACTTC	CASSLSLRETQYF
TRBV15	TRBJ1-2	.	.	TGTGCCACCAGCAGGGACAGAATGACCTATGGCTACACCTTC	CATSRDRMTYGYTF
TRBV19	TRBJ1-1	.	.	TGTGCCAGTAATACCGGACAGAAAAACACTGAAGCTTTCTTT	CASNTGQKNTEAFF
TRBV27	TRBJ2-1	.	.	TGTGCCAGCAGTTTTGATTGGGCCTACAATGAGCAGTTCTTC	CASSFDWAYNEQFF
TRBV15	TRBJ2-7	TRBD2	.	TGTGCCACCAGCAGAGGGTCGACTAGCGGGAAGCTTGACGAGCAGTACTTC	CATSRGSTSGKLDEQYF
TRBV6-5	TRBJ1-2	.	.	TGTGCCAGCAGTTACTCGAGTTTGATTGGCTACACCTTC	CASSYSSLIGYTF
TRBV11-2	TRBJ2-1	.	once	TGTGCCAGCAGCCACAACTACAATGAGCAGTTCTTC	CASSHNYNEQFF
TRBV2	TRBJ2-4	.	.	TGTGCCAGCAGTGAAGCGCTCAGGCTAGCCAAAAACATTCAGTACTTC	CASSEALRLAKNIQYF
TRBV5-1	TRBJ2-7	TRBD1	.	TGCGCCAGCAGCGTCCGATCCGGGACAGGGGGCGTTCAATCCTACGAGCAGTACTTC	CASSVRSGTGGVQSYEQYF
TRBV27	TRBJ2-1	TRBD1	.	TGTGCCAGCAGTTTATTTCGGGGACAGGGCTCCCACAATGAGCAGTTCTTC	CASSLFRGQGSHNEQFF
TRBV2	TRBJ2-7	TRBD2	.	TGTGCCAGCATTCCGGACAGGGGACTAGCGGGAGGACGGGAGCAGTACTTC	CASIPDRGLAGGREQYF
TRBV28	TRBJ2-5	TRBD1	once	TGTGCCAGCCAGACCGCGGACAGGATACAAGAGACCCAGTACTTC	CASQTADRIQETQYF
TRBV5-1	TRBJ2-1	.	.	TGCGCCAGCAGCTTGAACAGGGCAAGGGATGAGCAGTTCTTC	CASSLNRARDEQFF